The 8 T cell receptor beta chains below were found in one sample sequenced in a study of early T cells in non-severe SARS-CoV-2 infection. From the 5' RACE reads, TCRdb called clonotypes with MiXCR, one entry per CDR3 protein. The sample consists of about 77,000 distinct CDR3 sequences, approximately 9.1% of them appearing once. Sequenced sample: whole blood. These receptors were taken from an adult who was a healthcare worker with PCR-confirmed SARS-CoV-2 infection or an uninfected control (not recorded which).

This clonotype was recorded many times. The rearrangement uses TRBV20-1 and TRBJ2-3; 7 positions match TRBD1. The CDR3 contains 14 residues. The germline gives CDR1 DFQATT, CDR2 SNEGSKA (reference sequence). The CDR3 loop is CNPVQDRSTDTQYF. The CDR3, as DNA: TGCAACCCTGTCCAGGACAGGAGCACAGATACGCAGTATTTT.

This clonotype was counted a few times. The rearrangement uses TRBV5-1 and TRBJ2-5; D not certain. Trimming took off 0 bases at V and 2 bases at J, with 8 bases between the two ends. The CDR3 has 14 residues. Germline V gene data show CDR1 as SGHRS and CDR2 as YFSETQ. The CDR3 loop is CASSLGAHQETQYF. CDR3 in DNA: TGCGCCAGCAGCTTGGGTGCACATCAAGAGACCCAGTACTTC.

CDR3 in DNA: TGTGCCAGCAGCTTCCCACCCACGGCGGACACTGAAGCTTTCTTT. This sequence encodes CASSFPPTADTEAFF. The V and J genes are TRBV7-9 and TRBJ1-1; the D is unclear. V gave up 3 bases and J gave up 3 bases, with 14 bases separating them. CDR1 is SEHNR, CDR2 FQNEAQ, per germline (reference sequence). This CDR3 contains 15 residues.

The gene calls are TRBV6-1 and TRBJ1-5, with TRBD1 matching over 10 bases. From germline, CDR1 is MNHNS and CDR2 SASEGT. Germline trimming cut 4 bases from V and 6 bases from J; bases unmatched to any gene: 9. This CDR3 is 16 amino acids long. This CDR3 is CASSGRDRGLFQPQHF. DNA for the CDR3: TGTGCCAGCAGTGGGAGGGACAGGGGTCTATTTCAGCCCCAGCATTTT.

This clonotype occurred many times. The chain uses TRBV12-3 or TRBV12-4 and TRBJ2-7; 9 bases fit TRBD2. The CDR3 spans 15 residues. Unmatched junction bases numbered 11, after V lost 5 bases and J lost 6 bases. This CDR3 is CASSPLGAGGGEQYF. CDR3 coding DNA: TGTGCCAGCAGTCCACTCGGAGCGGGAGGTGGCGAGCAGTACTTC.

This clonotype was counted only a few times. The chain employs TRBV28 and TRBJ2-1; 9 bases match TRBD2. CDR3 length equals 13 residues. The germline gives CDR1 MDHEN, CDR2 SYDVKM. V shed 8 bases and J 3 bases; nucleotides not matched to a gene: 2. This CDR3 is CASAGGGYNEQFF. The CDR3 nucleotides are TGTGCCAGCGCGGGAGGGGGCTACAATGAGCAGTTCTTC.

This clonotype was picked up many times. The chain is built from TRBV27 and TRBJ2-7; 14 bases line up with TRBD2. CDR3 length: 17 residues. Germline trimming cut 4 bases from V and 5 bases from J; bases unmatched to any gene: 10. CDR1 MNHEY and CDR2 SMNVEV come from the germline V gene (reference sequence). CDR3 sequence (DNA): TGTGCCAGCAGTTCCAGCCGACTAGCGGGAGGGCGCCACGAGCAGTACTTC. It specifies CASSSSRLAGGRHEQYF.

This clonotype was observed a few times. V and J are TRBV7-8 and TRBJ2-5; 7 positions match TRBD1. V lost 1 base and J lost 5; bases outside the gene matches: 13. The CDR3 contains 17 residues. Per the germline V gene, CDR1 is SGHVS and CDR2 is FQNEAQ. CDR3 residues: CASSLERIVRGSETQYF. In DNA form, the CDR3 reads TGTGCCAGCAGCTTAGAGAGAATCGTCAGGGGGTCGGAGACCCAGTACTTC.